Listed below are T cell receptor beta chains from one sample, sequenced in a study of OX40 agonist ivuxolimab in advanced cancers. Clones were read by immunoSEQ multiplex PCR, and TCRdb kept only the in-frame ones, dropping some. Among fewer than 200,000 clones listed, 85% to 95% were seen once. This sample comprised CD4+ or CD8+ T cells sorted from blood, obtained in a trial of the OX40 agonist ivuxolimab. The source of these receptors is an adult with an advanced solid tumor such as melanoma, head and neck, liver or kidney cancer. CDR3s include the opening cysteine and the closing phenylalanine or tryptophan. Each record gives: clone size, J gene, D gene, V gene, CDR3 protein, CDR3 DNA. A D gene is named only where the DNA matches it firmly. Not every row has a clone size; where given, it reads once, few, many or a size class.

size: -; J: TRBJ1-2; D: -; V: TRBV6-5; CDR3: CASSYPGRGIYGYTF; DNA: TGTGCCAGCAGTTACCCCGGTCGGGGGATTTATGGCTACACCTTC
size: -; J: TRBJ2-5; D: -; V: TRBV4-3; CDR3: CASSQSSAYQETQYF; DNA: TGCGCCAGCAGCCAATCTAGCGCGTACCAAGAGACCCAGTACTTC
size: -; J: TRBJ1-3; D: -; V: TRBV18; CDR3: CASSPRPPGLSSGNTIYF; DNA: TGTGCCAGCTCACCACGGCCCCCAGGGCTATCCTCTGGAAACACCATATATTTT
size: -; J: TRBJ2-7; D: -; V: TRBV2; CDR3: CASTPSSYEQYF; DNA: TGTGCCAGCACCCCCAGCTCCTACGAGCAGTACTTC
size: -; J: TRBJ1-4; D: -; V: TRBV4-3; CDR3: CASSQDMKGNEKLFF; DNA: TGCGCCAGCAGCCAAGATATGAAAGGAAATGAAAAACTGTTTTTT
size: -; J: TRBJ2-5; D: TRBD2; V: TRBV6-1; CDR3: CASSEDRLSSGRETQYF; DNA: TGTGCCAGCAGTGAAGATCGTTTGTCTAGCGGGAGAGAGACCCAGTACTTC
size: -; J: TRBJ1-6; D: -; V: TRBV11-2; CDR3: CASSPSGLGAYNSPLHF; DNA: TGTGCCAGCAGCCCTTCCGGCTTAGGTGCCTATAATTCACCCCTCCACTTT
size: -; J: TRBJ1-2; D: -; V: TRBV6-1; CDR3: CASSENRGYGYTF; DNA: TGTGCCAGCAGTGAGAACAGAGGCTATGGCTACACCTTC
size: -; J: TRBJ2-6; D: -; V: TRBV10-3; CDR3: CAISVFSAGANVLTF; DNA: TGTGCCATCAGTGTCTTCAGCGCGGGGGCCAACGTCCTGACTTTC
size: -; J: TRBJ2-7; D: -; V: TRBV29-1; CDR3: CSVDVAYTGEQYF; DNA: TGCAGCGTTGATGTTGCCTACACGGGCGAGCAGTACTTC
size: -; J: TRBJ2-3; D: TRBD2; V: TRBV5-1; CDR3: CASSLALAGGTDTQYF; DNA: TGCGCCAGCAGCTTGGCTCTAGCGGGAGGGACAGATACGCAGTATTTT
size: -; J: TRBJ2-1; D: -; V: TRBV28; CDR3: CASRPPGPRKEEQFF; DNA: TGTGCCAGCAGACCCCCGGGCCCACGGAAGGAGGAGCAGTTCTTC
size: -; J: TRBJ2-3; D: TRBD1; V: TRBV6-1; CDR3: CAGGAGQGWSDTQYF; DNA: TGTGCCGGAGGGGCGGGACAGGGATGGTCCGATACGCAGTATTTT
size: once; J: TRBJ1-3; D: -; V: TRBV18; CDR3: CASSGGAGGNTIYF; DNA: TGTGCCAGCTCAGGCGGGGCAGGTGGAAACACCATATATTTT
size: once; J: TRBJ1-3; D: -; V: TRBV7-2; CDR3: CASSLSQTGNTIYF; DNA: TGTGCCAGCAGCTTAAGTCAAACTGGAAACACCATATATTTT
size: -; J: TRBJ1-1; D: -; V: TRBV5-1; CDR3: CASSFTGRTEAFF; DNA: TGCGCCAGCAGCTTTACAGGCAGGACTGAAGCTTTCTTT
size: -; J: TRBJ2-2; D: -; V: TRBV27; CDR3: CATTTTAANTGELFF; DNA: TGTGCCACCACGACGACAGCCGCGAACACCGGGGAGCTGTTTTTT
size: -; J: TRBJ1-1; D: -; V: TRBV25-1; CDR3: CASSEYDMNTEAFF; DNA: TGTGCCAGCAGTGAATACGACATGAACACTGAAGCTTTCTTT
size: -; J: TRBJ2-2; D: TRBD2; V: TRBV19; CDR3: CASSIRASGSGGNTGELFF; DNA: TGTGCCAGTAGTATTCGGGCTAGCGGGTCCGGGGGGAACACCGGGGAGCTGTTTTTT
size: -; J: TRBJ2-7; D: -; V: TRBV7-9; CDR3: CASSSDTWQYF; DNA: TGTGCCAGCAGCTCGGACACGTGGCAGTACTTC
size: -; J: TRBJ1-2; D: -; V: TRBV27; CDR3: CASSSGAGAFYGYTF; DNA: TGTGCCAGCAGTTCAGGGGCAGGGGCCTTTTATGGCTACACCTTC
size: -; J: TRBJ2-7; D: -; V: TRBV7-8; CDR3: CASSWRGDEQYF; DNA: TGTGCCAGCAGCTGGCGGGGTGACGAGCAGTACTTC
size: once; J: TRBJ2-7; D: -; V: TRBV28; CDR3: CASREGANEQYF; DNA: TGTGCCAGCAGGGAGGGGGCAAACGAGCAGTACTTC
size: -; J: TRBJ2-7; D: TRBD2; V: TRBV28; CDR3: CASSRVLAGNSLEQYF; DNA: TGTGCCAGCAGCAGAGTCTTAGCGGGAAATTCCCTCGAGCAGTACTTC
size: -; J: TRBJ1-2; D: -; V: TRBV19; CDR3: CASRQVTNYGYTF; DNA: TGTGCCAGCAGACAGGTTACTAACTATGGCTACACCTTC
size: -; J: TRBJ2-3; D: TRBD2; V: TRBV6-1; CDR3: CASSVLAGGTDTQYF; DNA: TGTGCCAGCAGTGTACTAGCGGGGGGCACAGATACGCAGTATTTT